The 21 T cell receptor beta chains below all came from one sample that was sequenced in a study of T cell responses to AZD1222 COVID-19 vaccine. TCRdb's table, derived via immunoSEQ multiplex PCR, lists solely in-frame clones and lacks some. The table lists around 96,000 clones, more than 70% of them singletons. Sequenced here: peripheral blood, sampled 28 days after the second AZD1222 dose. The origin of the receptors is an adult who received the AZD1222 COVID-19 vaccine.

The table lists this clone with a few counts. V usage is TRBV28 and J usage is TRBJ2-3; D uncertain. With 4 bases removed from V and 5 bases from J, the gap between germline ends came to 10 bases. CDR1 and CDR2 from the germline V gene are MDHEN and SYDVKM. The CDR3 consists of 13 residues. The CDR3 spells CASSSYFVDTQYF. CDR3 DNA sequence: TGTGCCAGCAGTTCATACTTCGTAGATACGCAGTATTTT.

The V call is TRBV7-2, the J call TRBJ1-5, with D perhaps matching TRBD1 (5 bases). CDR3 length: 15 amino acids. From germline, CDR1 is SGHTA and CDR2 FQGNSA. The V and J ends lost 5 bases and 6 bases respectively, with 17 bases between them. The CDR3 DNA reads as TGTGCCAGCAGCGGCGGACAAGGAGGCGCTCAGCCCCAGCATTTT. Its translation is CASSGGQGGAQPQHF.

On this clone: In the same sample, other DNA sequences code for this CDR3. CDR3 nucleotides: TGTGCCAGTACCACTTCCGGCCTGAACACTGAAGCTTTCTTT. It encodes CASTTSGLNTEAFF. The rearrangement uses TRBV19 and TRBJ1-1; D gene uncertain. The CDR3 has 14 residues. Germline CDR1 reads LNHDA; CDR2 reads SQIVND (reference sequence). V lost 7 bases and J 0 bases, leaving 12 bases between the germline ends.

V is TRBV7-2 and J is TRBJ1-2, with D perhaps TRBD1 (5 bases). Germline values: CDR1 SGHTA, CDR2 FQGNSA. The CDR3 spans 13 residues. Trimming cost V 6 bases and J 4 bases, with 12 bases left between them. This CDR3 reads CASRLGGPYGYTF. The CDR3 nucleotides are TGTGCCAGCAGATTGGGGGGACCCTATGGCTACACCTTC.

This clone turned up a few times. For the CDR3, the DNA is TGCAGCGTTAGGATCGACACTGAAGCTTTCTTT. This encodes CSVRIDTEAFF. The chain recombines TRBV29-1 with TRBJ1-1; D is ambiguous. The germline CDR1 and CDR2 sequences are SQVTM and ANQGSEA. This CDR3 comprises 11 residues. The V end was cut by 5 bases, the J end by 3 bases, with 7 bases between.

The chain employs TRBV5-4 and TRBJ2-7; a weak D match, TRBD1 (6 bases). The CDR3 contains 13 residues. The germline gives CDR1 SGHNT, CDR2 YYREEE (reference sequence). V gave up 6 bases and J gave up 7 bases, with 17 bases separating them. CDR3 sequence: CASIDGQRTEQYF. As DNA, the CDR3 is TGTGCCAGCATCGACGGACAGCGCACAGAGCAGTACTTC.

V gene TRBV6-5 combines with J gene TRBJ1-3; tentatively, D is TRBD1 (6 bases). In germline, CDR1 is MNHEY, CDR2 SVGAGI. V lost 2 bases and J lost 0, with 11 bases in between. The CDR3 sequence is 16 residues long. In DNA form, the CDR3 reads TGTGCCAGCAGTTACCTCGACAGGAGCTCTGGAAACACCATATATTTT. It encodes CASSYLDRSSGNTIYF.

The CDR3 nucleotides are TGTGCCAGCAGGACCCCCGGGAGTCAAGAGACCCAGTACTTC. It translates to CASRTPGSQETQYF. The V gene is TRBV28, the J gene TRBJ2-5; possible D gene TRBD2, 6 bases. The CDR3 has 14 amino acids. V dropped 6 bases and J dropped 2 bases, with 13 bases sitting between them. CDR1 is MDHEN, CDR2 SYDVKM, per germline. Combining the CDR3 with reference TRBV28 and TRBJ2-5 gives the whole variable domain DVKVTQSSRYLVKRTGEKVFLECVQDMDHENMFWYRQDPGLGLRLIYFSYDVKMKEKGDIPEGYSVSREKKERFSLILESASTNQTSMYLCASRTPGSQETQYFGPGTRLLVL.

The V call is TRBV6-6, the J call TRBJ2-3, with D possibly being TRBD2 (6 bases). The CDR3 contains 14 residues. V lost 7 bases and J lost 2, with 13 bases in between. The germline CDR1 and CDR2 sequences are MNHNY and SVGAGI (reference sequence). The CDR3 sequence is CASNRAGYTDTQYF. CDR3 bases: TGTGCCAGCAACAGAGCGGGCTACACAGATACGCAGTATTTT.

As DNA, the CDR3 is TGTGCCAGCAGCCCGGGACGGGGAATTTACGAGCAGTACTTC. This gives the protein CASSPGRGIYEQYF. The chain uses TRBV4-2 and TRBJ2-7; D is perhaps TRBD1 or TRBD2 (5 bases each). The CDR3 is 14 residues long. Per the germline V gene, CDR1 is LGHNA and CDR2 is YNFKEQ. V shed 4 bases and J shed 4 bases, with 14 bases lying between them.

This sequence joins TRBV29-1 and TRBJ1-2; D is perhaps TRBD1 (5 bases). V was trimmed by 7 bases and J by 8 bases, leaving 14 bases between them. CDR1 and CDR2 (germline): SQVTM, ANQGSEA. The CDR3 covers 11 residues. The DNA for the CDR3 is TGCAGCGCCGGGACTCGGTGGGGCTACACCTTC. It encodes CSAGTRWGYTF.

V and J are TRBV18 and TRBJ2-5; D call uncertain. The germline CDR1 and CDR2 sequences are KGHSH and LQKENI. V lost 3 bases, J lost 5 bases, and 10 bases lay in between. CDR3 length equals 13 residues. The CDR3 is CASSPNSDETQYF. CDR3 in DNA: TGTGCCAGCTCACCCAACAGTGATGAGACCCAGTACTTC.

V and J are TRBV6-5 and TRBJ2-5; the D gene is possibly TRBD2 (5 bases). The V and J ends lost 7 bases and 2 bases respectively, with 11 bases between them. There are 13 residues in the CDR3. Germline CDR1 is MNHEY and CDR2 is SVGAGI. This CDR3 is CASNLSGQETQYF. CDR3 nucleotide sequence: TGTGCCAGCAATTTGTCGGGACAAGAGACCCAGTACTTC.

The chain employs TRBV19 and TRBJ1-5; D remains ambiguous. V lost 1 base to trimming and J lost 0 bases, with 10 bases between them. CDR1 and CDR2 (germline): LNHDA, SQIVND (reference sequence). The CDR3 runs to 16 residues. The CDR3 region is CASSIGGSNSNQPQHF. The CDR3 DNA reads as TGTGCCAGTAGTATAGGAGGCAGTAATAGCAATCAGCCCCAGCATTTT.

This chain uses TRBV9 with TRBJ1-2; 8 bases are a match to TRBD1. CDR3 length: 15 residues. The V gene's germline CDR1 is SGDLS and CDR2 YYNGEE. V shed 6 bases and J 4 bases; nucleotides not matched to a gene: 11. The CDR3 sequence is CASTNGQGAGYGYTF. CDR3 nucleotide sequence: TGTGCCAGCACCAACGGCCAGGGGGCCGGCTATGGCTACACCTTC. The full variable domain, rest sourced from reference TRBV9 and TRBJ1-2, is DSGVTQTPKHLITATGQRVTLRCSPRSGDLSVYWYQQSLDQGLQFLIQYYNGEERAKGNILERFSAQQFPDLHSELNLSSLELGDSALYFCASTNGQGAGYGYTFGSGTRLTVV.

The CDR3 loop is CASSRKGGGRTGELFF. In nucleotides, the CDR3 is TGTGCCAGCAGCCGGAAAGGAGGGGGGCGGACCGGGGAGCTGTTTTTT. This chain links TRBV7-2 with TRBJ2-2; D possibly uses TRBD1 or TRBD2 (6 bases each). Between the trimmed V and J ends, which lost 5 bases and 5 bases, there was a span of 18 bases. The CDR3 runs to 16 residues. From germline, CDR1 is SGHTA and CDR2 FQGNSA.

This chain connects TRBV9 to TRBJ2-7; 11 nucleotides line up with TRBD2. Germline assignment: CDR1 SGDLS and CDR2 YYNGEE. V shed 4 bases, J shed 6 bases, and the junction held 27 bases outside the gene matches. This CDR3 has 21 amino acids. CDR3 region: CASSPRGRSSGRVSPLSEQYF. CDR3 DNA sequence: TGTGCCAGCAGCCCGCGAGGTAGGAGTAGCGGGAGGGTATCGCCGCTCAGCGAGCAGTACTTC.

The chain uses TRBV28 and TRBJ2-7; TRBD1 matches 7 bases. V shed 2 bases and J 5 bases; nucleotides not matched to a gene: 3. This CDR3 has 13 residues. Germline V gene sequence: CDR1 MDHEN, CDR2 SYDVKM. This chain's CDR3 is CASSLGTAHEQYF. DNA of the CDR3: TGTGCCAGCAGTTTAGGGACAGCCCACGAGCAGTACTTC.

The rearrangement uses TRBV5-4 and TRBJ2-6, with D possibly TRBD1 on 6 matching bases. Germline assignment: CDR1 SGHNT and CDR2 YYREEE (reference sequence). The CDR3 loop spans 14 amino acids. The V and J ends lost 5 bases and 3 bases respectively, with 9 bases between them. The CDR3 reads CASRRGFGANVLTF. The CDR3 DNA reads TGTGCCAGCAGAAGGGGGTTTGGGGCCAACGTCCTGACTTTC.

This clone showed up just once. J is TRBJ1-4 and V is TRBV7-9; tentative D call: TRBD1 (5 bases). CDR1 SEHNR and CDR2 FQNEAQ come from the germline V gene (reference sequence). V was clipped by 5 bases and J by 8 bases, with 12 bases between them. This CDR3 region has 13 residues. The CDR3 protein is CASSGAQAEKLFF. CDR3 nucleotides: TGTGCCAGCAGCGGGGCCCAGGCGGAAAAACTGTTTTTT.

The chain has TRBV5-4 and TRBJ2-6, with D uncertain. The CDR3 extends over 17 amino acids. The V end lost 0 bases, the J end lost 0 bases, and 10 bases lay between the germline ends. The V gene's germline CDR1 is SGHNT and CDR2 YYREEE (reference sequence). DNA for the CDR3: TGTGCCAGCAGCTTGGCGGGTTTTGCCTCTGGGGCCAACGTCCTGACTTTC. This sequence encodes CASSLAGFASGANVLTF.